The next 24 T cell receptor beta chains were all read from a single sample in a study of blood T cells in healthy people across ages. Primed by a sample-barcoded 5' primer and a J-beta primer mix, a second PCR proceeded for roughly 6 to 12 cycles. TCRdb passed the 5' RACE reads through MiXCR, listing each CDR3 protein once. The sample yields approximately 1,700,000 distinct CDR3 sequences, about two fifths seen once. Material: blood. Receptor source: a human donor in good health.

The V gene is TRBV7-2, the J gene TRBJ2-1; TRBD2 is a possible D gene (6 bases). There are 15 residues in the CDR3. Germline-derived CDR1 and CDR2 are SGHTA and FQGNSA. The V and J ends lost 5 bases and 2 bases respectively, with 13 bases between them. The DNA of the CDR3 is TGTGCCAGCAGCGTTTTGGAGGGAGCCTACAATGAGCAGTTCTTC. Protein product: CASSVLEGAYNEQFF.

The rearrangement links TRBV5-1 to TRBJ2-1; TRBD2 might be the D (7 bases). V lost 1 base to trimming and J lost 10 bases, with 18 bases between them. The CDR3 is 15 amino acids. CDR1 and CDR2 (germline): SGHRS, YFSETQ. The CDR3 sequence: CASSLRAGATYEQFF. In DNA form, the CDR3 reads TGCGCCAGCAGCTTGAGGGCGGGGGCCACCTACGAGCAGTTCTTC.

The rearrangement joins TRBV7-8 to TRBJ2-7; D may be TRBD2 (7 bases). Germline CDR1 is SGHVS and CDR2 is FQNEAQ. The CDR3 is 16 amino acids. V was shortened by 5 bases and J by 0 bases, with 17 bases between the two germline ends. The DNA for the CDR3 is TGTGCCAGCAGCCAGGGGAGGGGCAGGAGCTCCTACGAGCAGTACTTC. It is translated as CASSQGRGRSSYEQYF.

The CDR3 bases are TGCAGTGCTAGGTCGTCGGGGGCCGAAACCCTCGGTGGCTACACCTTC. This translates into CSARSSGAETLGGYTF. V is TRBV20-1 and J is TRBJ1-2; TRBD1 might be the D (6 bases). CDR1 and CDR2 from the germline V gene are DFQATT and SNEGSKA (reference sequence). This CDR3 region has 16 residues. V was shortened by 3 bases and J by 7 bases, with 24 bases between the two germline ends.

The gene calls are TRBV12-3 or TRBV12-4 and TRBJ1-2, with a weak D call TRBD1 (6 bases). With 6 bases removed from V and 4 bases from J, the gap between germline ends came to 15 bases. The CDR3 length is 14 residues. The CDR3 DNA is TGTGCCAGCAGGGTAGGACAGCAGGCCTATGGCTACACCTTC. It codes for CASRVGQQAYGYTF.

About this clonotype itself: At one of its ends the junction is not consistent with the germline gene, which may arise from a read error. The rearrangement joins TRBV27 to TRBJ2-5; the match to TRBD2 covers 12 bases. The CDR3 has 18 residues. Germline loops: CDR1 MNHEY, CDR2 SMNVEV (reference sequence). The CDR3 region has the DNA TGTGCCAGCAGTTTAATAATTTGGACTAGCGGGGAACAAGAGACCCTGTACTTC. This translates into CASSLIIWTSGEQETLYF.

The rearrangement links TRBV7-2 to TRBJ2-3; TRBD2 matches at 9 bases. Germline CDR1 and CDR2: SGHTA and FQGNSA. The CDR3 has 15 amino acids. Trimming at V came to 1 base and at J to 2 bases, leaving 1 base not matched to a gene. The CDR3 DNA is TGTGCCAGCAGCTTAGTAGCGGGGGCCACAGATACGCAGTATTTT. It encodes CASSLVAGATDTQYF.

The chain has TRBV24-1 and TRBJ2-3; D is uncertain. CDR1 KGHDR and CDR2 SFDVKD come from the germline V gene. The CDR3 consists of 15 residues. V lost 4 bases and J lost 2, with 12 bases in between. The CDR3 is CATSDSVQFTDTQYF. CDR3 nucleotides: TGTGCCACCAGTGACTCGGTCCAATTCACAGATACGCAGTATTTT.

This clonotype occurred a few times. The chain recombines TRBV5-1 with TRBJ2-1; possibly TRBD2 for D (6 bases). Trimming removed 4 bases from V and 0 bases from J, with 20 bases in between. CDR1 and CDR2 (germline): SGHRS, YFSETQ. The CDR3 is 18 amino acids. Written as DNA, the CDR3 is TGCGCCAGCAGCCCGGGAACTCGGGGGTCCAGCTCCTACAATGAGCAGTTCTTC. It codes for CASSPGTRGSSSYNEQFF.

The V and J genes are TRBV10-3 and TRBJ2-7; the match to TRBD1 covers 8 bases. The CDR3 totals 12 residues. The germline V gene encodes CDR1 ENHRY and CDR2 SYGVKD. The junction had 5 bases not matched to a gene; V was cut back by 3 bases and J by 10 bases. CDR3 residues: CAISEGTGRQYF. As DNA, the CDR3 is TGTGCCATCAGTGAAGGGACAGGCCGACAGTACTTC.

This clonotype was counted many times. The chain couples TRBV7-2 to TRBJ2-3, with D tentatively TRBD2 (6 bases). CDR3 length: 14 amino acids. Germline V CDR1 and CDR2: SGHTA, FQGNSA. Trimming removed 4 bases at V and 3 bases at J, with 11 bases between. Here the CDR3 DNA reads TGTGCCAGCAGCTCCGGACTACCGACAGATACGCAGTATTTT. It translates to CASSSGLPTDTQYF.

The chain joins TRBV20-1 to TRBJ2-5; perhaps TRBD1 as D (5 bases). V was pared by 0 bases and J by 4 bases, with 21 bases between. This CDR3 contains 17 residues. Germline V gene data show CDR1 as DFQATT and CDR2 as SNEGSKA (reference sequence). DNA for the CDR3: TGCAGTGCTAGAGATAACGGGCAGGGTAGAGGAAGAGAGACCCAGTACTTC. Its translation is CSARDNGQGRGRETQYF.

The J gene is TRBJ2-7, the V gene TRBV9; tentatively, D is TRBD2 (6 bases). Trimming shortened V by 0 bases and J by 3 bases, and 10 bases separated the two germline ends. The CDR3 consists of 14 residues. Germline CDR1 reads SGDLS; CDR2 reads YYNGEE. The chain's CDR3 is CASSVVPGDYEQYF. The CDR3 bases are TGTGCCAGCAGCGTAGTTCCGGGGGACTACGAGCAGTACTTC.

A few counts support this clonotype. This chain links TRBV6-6 with TRBJ2-4; the D is unclear. With the DNA end fitting TRBJ2-7 better, the J assignment may be wrong. The CDR3 is 15 amino acids. From germline, CDR1 is MNHNY and CDR2 SVGAGI (reference sequence). CDR3 bases: TGTGCCAGCAGTTACTCGCCGCCAGGAACGTACGAGCAGTACTTC. It codes for CASSYSPPGTYEQYF.

The chain has TRBV29-1 and TRBJ2-5; D is tentatively TRBD1 or TRBD2 (5 bases each). Germline V lookup: CDR1 SQVTM, CDR2 ANQGSEA. Trimming pared 4 bases from V and 5 bases from J, leaving 11 bases between. The CDR3 loop spans 12 amino acids. The CDR3 DNA reads TGCAGCGTTGTCCCAGGGACGGAGACCCAGTACTTC. Amino acids: CSVVPGTETQYF.

This clonotype was detected a few times. V gene TRBV11-2 combines with J gene TRBJ2-5; TRBD1 agrees at 12 bases. The CDR3 runs 17 residues. After removal of 5 bases from V and 4 bases from J, the junction contained 11 bases not matched to a gene. Germline CDR1 SGHAT, CDR2 FQNNGV. The DNA of the CDR3 is TGTGCCAGCAGCCGTACCGGGACAGGGGGCATGGGAGAGACCCAGTACTTC. Protein: CASSRTGTGGMGETQYF.

In this sample, this clonotype turned up a few times. The chain links TRBV7-9 to TRBJ2-7; D is possibly TRBD1 (6 bases). Trimming removed 3 bases at V and 3 bases at J, with 24 bases between. Germline CDR1 and CDR2: SEHNR and FQNEAQ (reference sequence). The CDR3 extends over 18 amino acids. In DNA form, the CDR3 reads TGTGCCAGCAGCTTGAGAGCAGGGGCATCCGACAAGAGCTACGAGCAGTACTTC. Its protein product is CASSLRAGASDKSYEQYF.

V and J are TRBV6-2 or TRBV6-3 and TRBJ2-3; TRBD2 matches at 13 bases. The germline gives CDR1 MNHEY, CDR2 SVGEGT. The CDR3 loop spans 16 amino acids. Germline trimming cut 0 bases from V and 10 bases from J; bases unmatched to any gene: 7. CDR3 amino acids: CASSYSTTSGGSAQYF. The CDR3 DNA reads TGTGCCAGCAGTTACTCGACGACTAGCGGGGGGTCGGCGCAGTATTTT.

The rearrangement joins TRBV28 to TRBJ2-6; TRBD1 matches 7 bases. The V and J ends lost 3 bases and 0 bases, in that order; junction bases with no gene match: 11. In germline, CDR1 is MDHEN, CDR2 SYDVKM. This CDR3 is 19 amino acids long. CDR3 residues: CASSFLGTAISSGANVLTF. In DNA, the CDR3 is TGTGCCAGCAGTTTTCTAGGGACAGCGATCAGCTCTGGGGCCAACGTCCTGACTTTC.

This clonotype has only a few counts. This chain uses TRBV4-3 with TRBJ1-1; D unresolved. Trimming left V 0 bases short and J 8 bases short, with 7 bases between. CDR3 length: 12 residues. Germline assignment: CDR1 LGHNA and CDR2 YSLEER. CDR3 sequence: CASSQDRNEAFF. The CDR3 bases are TGCGCCAGCAGCCAAGATAGGAACGAAGCTTTCTTT.

The chain couples TRBV6-6 to TRBJ1-1; D gene ambiguous. Trimming took off 10 bases at V and 6 bases at J, with 18 bases between the two ends. The CDR3 runs 13 residues. Looked up from germline, CDR1 is MNHNY and CDR2 is SVGAGI (reference sequence). CDR3 sequence: CATPPGPGAEAFF. CDR3 sequence (DNA): TGTGCCACCCCGCCGGGCCCCGGGGCTGAAGCTTTCTTT.

This chain uses TRBV7-2 with TRBJ1-2, with D hard to call. Germline V gives CDR1 SGHTA, CDR2 FQGNSA. Trimming stripped 4 bases from V and 0 bases from J, with 15 bases between. There are 16 residues in the CDR3. The CDR3 reads CASSSGRWEPNYGYTF. DNA for the CDR3: TGTGCCAGCAGCTCCGGCCGGTGGGAGCCTAACTATGGCTACACCTTC.

As DNA, the CDR3 is TGCGCCAGCAGCAACACAGGGGGCAGGGGTCGCGAGCAGTACTTC. It translates to CASSNTGGRGREQYF. The rearrangement joins TRBV4-1 to TRBJ2-4, with 9 bases fitting TRBD1. The better agreement between TRBJ2-7 and the DNA end casts doubt on the J call. The CDR3 extends over 15 amino acids. Germline assignment: CDR1 MGHRA and CDR2 YSYEKL.

The chain has TRBV10-3 and TRBJ1-2; 11 bases map to TRBD1. Germline assignment: CDR1 ENHRY and CDR2 SYGVKD. The CDR3 runs to 20 residues. V dropped 7 bases and J dropped 1; count of bases not matched to a gene: 20. CDR3 loop: CAITSKTDRGRNPINYGYTF. CDR3 sequence (DNA): TGTGCCATCACTAGTAAGACGGACAGGGGGCGCAATCCAATTAACTATGGCTACACCTTC.